This T cell receptor (beta chain) was sequenced during a study of T cell repertoires in cytomegalovirus infection. Study-level background: Well-studied HLA-B-restricted epitopes and recently identified HLA-C-restricted epitopes of CMV were both used in the study. Through public TCR beta signatures, both CMV infection and matching HLA type were indicated. Study-level findings and limits: Summed frequency of public TCR beta families distinguished CMV carriers with the relevant HLA. CMV-specific TCR beta clonotypes restricted by HLA-C were the ones dominating the ex vivo response.

As concerns this clonotype: Its antigen is not identified.

One entry per CDR3 protein, called by TCRdb with MiXCR from the reads. The table has some 940,000 distinct CDR3 sequences, around 30% seen once. Germline CDR1 MNHEY, CDR2 SMNVEV (reference sequence). CDR3 length: 17 residues. With 8 bases clipped from V and 4 bases from J, the junction kept 16 bases outside the gene matches. This clonotype originated in a human donor in good health (CMV status not recorded). Some clones in this sample may be carry-over from other donors' samples. This sample comprised cultured CD8+ T cells from PBMCs, obtained from culture after CMV antigen stimulation. The gene calls are TRBV27 and TRBJ2-3; 9 bases line up with TRBD2. CDR3 sequence (DNA): TGTGCCAGCGTCCAGAGTCGCGGGGGGGCCTGGGCAGATACGCAGTATTTT. It translates to CASVQSRGGAWADTQYF.